This T cell receptor beta chain was obtained from a study of T cells in Graves' hyperthyroidism and ophthalmopathy. This clonotype was recorded many times. RNA transcripts were the template for amplifying TCR beta CDR3 regions. HTBI primers were used for first-round RT-PCR of the TCR CDR3. From the multiplex PCR reads, TCRdb called clonotypes with MiXCR, one entry per CDR3 protein. The sample lists about 350,000 distinct CDR3 sequences; about 15% were seen once. With a duration under 2 months, the hyperthyroidism was newly diagnosed in patients aged 18 to 65. Patients with uncontrolled infections, other autoimmune diseases, pregnancy or lactation were excluded. Together with thyroid ultrasound, orbital computed tomography, serum thyroxine and TRAb, clinical symptoms were used for diagnoses. The blood sample predates any ophthalmopathy symptoms, coming from first hyperthyroidism diagnosis. This CDR3 has 16 amino acids. Trimming took 6 bases from V and 2 from J; bases not matched to a gene: 8. Germline CDR1 is MNHEY and CDR2 is SMNVEV (reference sequence).

The clonotype originates from a woman in her twenties or thirties with Graves' hyperthyroidism that later progressed to Graves' ophthalmopathy. The J gene is TRBJ2-7, the V gene TRBV27; 12 positions match TRBD2. The specimen sequenced was blood. The CDR3 reads CASSHQLAGGAYEQYF. CDR3 coding DNA: TGTGCCAGCAGCCACCAACTAGCGGGGGGCGCCTACGAGCAGTACTTC.